Included here is one TCR beta chain sequence, with context. It has no known antigen specificity. No much larger clone exists at a distance of one base, and base qualities are not known. V lost 5 bases and J lost 0 bases, and the count of bases not matched to a germline gene is 7. The CDR3 numbers 17 residues from cysteine through phenylalanine. Only the CDR3 DNA stays, 51 bases, in frame from base 1. The germline V gene (reference sequence) yields DFQATT for CDR1 and SNEGSKA for CDR2. The data were obtained in a study of CD8+CD57+ T cells in acquired aplastic anemia (dated by TCRdb to the late 2010s). Regarding the study in general: Extracted DNA from sorted CD4+ and CD8+ cells averaged approximately 3.4 ug, ranging from 0.2 to 27.4 ug. CD8+CD57+ expansion was defined as a frequency above the mean frequency observed in healthy subjects.

The research as a whole found: Although twenty-nine CD8+ CDR3 sequences were shared by patients and controls, these sequences appeared highly expressed in patients and within the immunodominant clones of patients. Between patients and healthy controls, no significant difference in CD8+ Simpson's diversity was found (P=0.060).

Flow cytometry had shown CD8+CD57+ cell expansion in the patients selected for sequencing. Every patient had a diagnosis of severe acquired aplastic anemia based on International Study of Aplastic Anemia and Agranulocytosis and Camitta criteria. Patients had received no therapy at the time of blood sampling. The study deep-sequenced TCR repertoires of sorted CD4+ and CD8+ blood T cells from severe aplastic anemia patients and healthy subjects. In the USA, patient enrollment took place under clinicaltrials.gov protocols 00001620, 01623167, 00001397, 00071045, 00081523 and 00961064. Ficoll-Paque density gradient centrifugation was used to isolate peripheral blood mononuclear cells. Before DNA extraction, CD4+ and CD8+ T cells were sorted by FACS or by magnetic beads. Genomic DNA was used as template for profiling of TCR beta VDJ combinations and CDR3 sequences. An Illumina HiSeq 2000 was used for TCR repertoire sequencing. The original pipeline was this. TRBV/TRBJ rearrangement plots, CDR3 size and DJ length profiles, and Simpson's diversity index were used to assess repertoires. Whichever DNA sequence was most abundant in the deep sequencing data was defined as the immunodominant clone. CDR3 amino acid sequences were checked for sharing between subjects and were compared against published repertoires and the VDJdb database. TCRdb redid the processing of the public reads, applying fastp at Q25 and MiXCR, and retained in-frame beta chains. Identical CDR3 proteins give one entry, which carries the most common genes and DNA. TCRdb, not the authors, supplied the V and J calls. The sample records approximately 220,000 distinct CDR3 sequences, under 55% of which are singletons. The top ten clones comprise nearly 20% of the sample.

The TCR comes from a human donor with aplastic anemia. In this chain, TRBV20-1 is recombined with TRBJ2-3; 14 junctional bases match TRBD2. What was sequenced was sorted CD4+, CD8+, or CD8+CD57+ T cells (not recorded which) from PBMCs. The DNA is as follows: TGCAGTGCTCCGGGACTAGCGGGAGAGGGGAGCACAGATACGCAGTATTTT. This sequence encodes CSAPGLAGEGSTDTQYF.